The rows below give T cell receptor beta chains drawn from one sample of a study of blood T cell repertoires in COVID-19. Using immunoSEQ multiplex PCR, the repertoire was profiled, and TCRdb retains in-frame clones only, with some absent. The profile shows around 100,000 clones, 70% to 80% of them singletons. Sequencing was carried out using peripheral blood. The receptors derive from a man in his sixties or seventies with active or convalescent COVID-19. Each CDR3 is given with its conserved first and last residue. The D gene is left open where the match is weak. Some rows mark clone size as missing; the rest say once, few, many or name a class of expanded clone.

V: TRBV19; J: TRBJ2-6; D: .; size: .; CDR3: CASSIVSEAGANVLTF; DNA: TGTGCCAGTAGTATTGTTTCGGAGGCTGGGGCCAACGTCCTGACTTTC
V: TRBV2; J: TRBJ2-5; D: .; size: .; CDR3: CASSGDTYQETQYF; DNA: TGTGCCAGCAGTGGGGACACGTACCAAGAGACCCAGTACTTC
V: TRBV7-2; J: TRBJ2-1; D: TRBD2; size: .; CDR3: CASSPRSGYPYNEQFF; DNA: TGTGCCAGCAGCCCACGTAGCGGGTACCCCTACAATGAGCAGTTCTTC
V: TRBV5-6; J: TRBJ2-3; D: TRBD2; size: .; CDR3: CASSAGTSEADTQYF; DNA: TGTGCCAGCAGCGCCGGGACTAGCGAGGCAGATACGCAGTATTTT
V: TRBV6-1; J: TRBJ1-1; D: .; size: .; CDR3: CASSEGIRGGTEAFF; DNA: TGTGCCAGCAGTGAAGGTATCAGGGGTGGCACTGAAGCTTTCTTT
V: TRBV19; J: TRBJ1-4; D: .; size: .; CDR3: CASSIQGREKLFF; DNA: TGTGCCAGTAGTATACAGGGGCGTGAAAAACTGTTTTTT
V: TRBV2; J: TRBJ1-2; D: .; size: .; CDR3: CASSLGGSGYGYTF; DNA: TGTGCCAGCAGTTTGGGGGGGTCGGGGTATGGCTACACCTTC
V: TRBV28; J: TRBJ2-5; D: TRBD1; size: few; CDR3: CASTREPGGPTETQYF; DNA: TGTGCCAGCACCCGGGAGCCAGGGGGCCCGACAGAGACCCAGTACTTC
V: TRBV7-6; J: TRBJ2-1; D: TRBD2; size: .; CDR3: CASSQTSGGLNEQFF; DNA: TGTGCCAGCAGCCAGACTAGCGGGGGCTTAAATGAGCAGTTCTTC
V: TRBV5-6; J: TRBJ1-3; D: .; size: .; CDR3: CASSPGGAYSGNTIYF; DNA: TGTGCCAGCAGCCCGGGGGGGGCTTACTCTGGAAACACCATATATTTT
V: TRBV9; J: TRBJ2-2; D: .; size: once; CDR3: CASSVGGAGELFF; DNA: TGTGCCAGCAGCGTAGGGGGCGCCGGGGAGCTGTTTTTT
V: TRBV6-5; J: TRBJ2-1; D: TRBD2; size: .; CDR3: CASRKASGYYNEQFF; DNA: TGTGCCAGCAGGAAAGCTAGCGGTTACTACAATGAGCAGTTCTTC
V: TRBV28; J: TRBJ2-1; D: TRBD2; size: .; CDR3: CASTLGGGGHEQFF; DNA: TGTGCCAGCACCCTCGGGGGCGGGGGGCATGAGCAGTTCTTC
V: TRBV2; J: TRBJ1-1; D: .; size: .; CDR3: CASSRAGGEAFF; DNA: TGTGCCAGCAGTCGGGCCGGGGGTGAAGCTTTCTTT
V: TRBV2; J: TRBJ1-1; D: TRBD1; size: .; CDR3: CASSESTGLNTEAFF; DNA: TGTGCCAGCAGTGAATCGACAGGGCTTAACACTGAAGCTTTCTTT
V: TRBV24-1; J: TRBJ2-2; D: TRBD2; size: .; CDR3: CATSDLAGEPNTGELFF; DNA: TGTGCCACCAGTGATTTGGCGGGGGAGCCGAACACCGGGGAGCTGTTTTTT
V: TRBV5-4; J: TRBJ2-5; D: TRBD1; size: .; CDR3: CASSPGQGVWETQYF; DNA: TGTGCCAGCAGCCCAGGACAGGGAGTTTGGGAGACCCAGTACTTC
V: TRBV5-5; J: TRBJ2-5; D: .; size: .; CDR3: CASSLAGGAGQETQYF; DNA: TGTGCCAGCAGCTTGGCGGGGGGCGCGGGGCAAGAGACCCAGTACTTC
V: TRBV7-3; J: TRBJ1-1; D: .; size: .; CDR3: CASSQGLGGRTEAFF; DNA: TGTGCCAGCAGCCAAGGCCTGGGGGGGCGAACTGAAGCTTTCTTT
V: TRBV7-2; J: TRBJ2-5; D: .; size: .; CDR3: CASSLALLGGETQYF; DNA: TGTGCCAGCAGCTTAGCGCTGCTGGGGGGAGAGACCCAGTACTTC
V: TRBV14; J: TRBJ1-1; D: .; size: .; CDR3: CASSLLGSWKTEAFF; DNA: TGTGCCAGCAGCCTCTTGGGCAGTTGGAAAACTGAAGCTTTCTTT
V: TRBV14; J: TRBJ1-1; D: TRBD1; size: .; CDR3: CASSHRGMNTEAFF; DNA: TGTGCCAGCAGTCACAGGGGGATGAACACTGAAGCTTTCTTT
V: TRBV9; J: TRBJ2-1; D: TRBD1; size: .; CDR3: CASSAQTGLSYNEQFF; DNA: TGTGCCAGCAGCGCGCAGACAGGGCTATCCTACAATGAGCAGTTCTTC
V: TRBV7-8; J: TRBJ1-5; D: TRBD1; size: .; CDR3: CASSSGQGAGQPQHF; DNA: TGTGCCAGCAGCTCGGGACAGGGGGCTGGTCAGCCCCAGCATTTT
V: TRBV7-2; J: TRBJ2-1; D: TRBD2; size: once; CDR3: CASRPPGLDHHNEQFF; DNA: TGTGCCAGCAGACCCCCGGGACTAGATCACCACAATGAGCAGTTCTTC
V: TRBV6-5; J: TRBJ2-5; D: TRBD2; size: .; CDR3: CASRASGGAWETQYF; DNA: TGTGCCAGCAGGGCTAGCGGGGGGGCATGGGAGACCCAGTACTTC
V: TRBV19; J: TRBJ1-1; D: .; size: .; CDR3: CASSRASEAFF; DNA: TGTGCCAGTAGTAGGGCTTCCGAAGCTTTCTTT
V: TRBV16; J: TRBJ1-1; D: .; size: .; CDR3: CASSPAVEGEAFF; DNA: TGTGCCAGCAGCCCTGCGGTGGAGGGGGAAGCTTTCTTT
V: TRBV27; J: TRBJ2-1; D: TRBD2; size: .; CDR3: CATFPIAGPRDEQFF; DNA: TGTGCCACCTTCCCAATAGCGGGCCCCAGGGATGAGCAGTTCTTC
V: TRBV9; J: TRBJ1-3; D: .; size: .; CDR3: CASSVGGTFSGNTIYF; DNA: TGTGCCAGCAGCGTAGGAGGGACATTCTCTGGAAACACCATATATTTT
V: TRBV5-4; J: TRBJ1-6; D: TRBD1; size: .; CDR3: CASSWDRGQSPLHF; DNA: TGTGCCAGCAGCTGGGACAGGGGGCAATCACCCCTCCACTTT
V: TRBV29-1; J: TRBJ2-3; D: TRBD2; size: once; CDR3: CSVVKGTRDTQYF; DNA: TGCAGCGTGGTTAAAGGGACTAGAGATACGCAGTATTTT
V: TRBV14; J: TRBJ1-4; D: TRBD1; size: .; CDR3: CASSQDRQGGEKLFF; DNA: TGTGCCAGCAGCCAAGATCGACAGGGGGGGGAAAAACTGTTTTTT
V: TRBV5-1; J: TRBJ1-2; D: .; size: .; CDR3: CASSLSVSRNSYTF; DNA: TGCGCCAGCAGCTTGTCAGTCAGCAGGAATAGCTACACCTTC
V: TRBV11-2; J: TRBJ2-7; D: .; size: .; CDR3: CASSLDPGSSYEQYF; DNA: TGTGCCAGCAGCTTAGATCCGGGGAGCTCCTACGAGCAGTACTTC
V: TRBV7-8; J: TRBJ1-6; D: .; size: .; CDR3: CASSLGQGGSPLHF; DNA: TGTGCCAGCAGCTTAGGACAAGGGGGTTCACCCCTCCACTTT
V: TRBV28; J: TRBJ2-1; D: TRBD1; size: .; CDR3: CASCTGAHVDEQFF; DNA: TGTGCCAGTTGTACAGGGGCCCATGTGGATGAGCAGTTCTTC
V: TRBV29-1; J: TRBJ2-7; D: TRBD1; size: .; CDR3: CSVEIRDRGYEQYF; DNA: TGCAGCGTTGAGATCCGGGACAGGGGTTACGAGCAGTACTTC
V: TRBV9; J: TRBJ2-7; D: .; size: .; CDR3: CASSIIASSEQYF; DNA: TGTGCCAGCAGCATCATAGCTTCCTCCGAGCAGTACTTC
V: TRBV6-5; J: TRBJ1-1; D: .; size: .; CDR3: CASSYRESTEAFF; DNA: TGTGCCAGCAGTTACAGGGAGAGCACTGAAGCTTTCTTT
V: TRBV4-2; J: TRBJ2-3; D: .; size: few; CDR3: CASSQDLKNTDTQYF; DNA: TGTGCCAGCAGCCAAGACCTAAAGAACACAGATACGCAGTATTTT
V: TRBV7-2; J: TRBJ2-1; D: .; size: .; CDR3: CASSFRQANNEQFF; DNA: TGTGCCAGCAGCTTTCGACAGGCTAACAATGAGCAGTTCTTC
V: TRBV4-2; J: TRBJ2-2; D: .; size: .; CDR3: CASSQEGRNTGELFF; DNA: TGTGCCAGCAGCCAAGAGGGGAGAAACACCGGGGAGCTGTTTTTT
V: TRBV27; J: TRBJ1-1; D: TRBD1; size: .; CDR3: CASSPLRGQGLSDTEAFF; DNA: TGTGCCAGCAGCCCCCTCAGGGGACAGGGACTCTCGGACACTGAAGCTTTCTTT
V: TRBV6-5; J: TRBJ2-1; D: TRBD2; size: .; CDR3: CASSYAGDWDEQFF; DNA: TGTGCCAGCAGTTACGCGGGGGATTGGGATGAGCAGTTCTTC
V: TRBV6-5; J: TRBJ2-7; D: TRBD1; size: .; CDR3: CASTRQGYEQYF; DNA: TGTGCCAGCACACGACAGGGGTACGAGCAGTACTTC
V: TRBV11-1; J: TRBJ2-7; D: TRBD2; size: once; CDR3: CASSLRAGASHEQYF; DNA: TGTGCCAGCAGCTTACGAGCGGGGGCGTCCCACGAGCAGTACTTC
V: TRBV11-3; J: TRBJ2-1; D: .; size: .; CDR3: CASSLDRYRRRSYNEQFF; DNA: TGTGCCAGCAGCTTAGATCGCTATAGGAGAAGGTCCTACAATGAGCAGTTCTTC
V: TRBV7-2; J: TRBJ2-5; D: .; size: .; CDR3: CASSLNSPQETQYF; DNA: TGTGCCAGCAGCTTAAACAGCCCCCAAGAGACCCAGTACTTC
V: TRBV6-2/TRBV6-3; J: TRBJ1-1; D: .; size: .; CDR3: CASSYSSPGWAFF; DNA: TGTGCCAGCAGTTACTCGTCGCCGGGGTGGGCTTTCTTT
V: TRBV6-2/TRBV6-3; J: TRBJ2-3; D: .; size: .; CDR3: CASSFTWESTDTQYF; DNA: TGTGCCAGCAGTTTTACGTGGGAGAGCACAGATACGCAGTATTTT
V: TRBV4-1; J: TRBJ1-1; D: .; size: .; CDR3: CASSQVGRANTEAFF; DNA: TGCGCCAGCAGCCAAGTGGGCAGGGCGAACACTGAAGCTTTCTTT
V: TRBV9; J: TRBJ2-7; D: .; size: .; CDR3: CASSVAAGVGYEQYF; DNA: TGTGCCAGCAGCGTAGCTGCCGGGGTAGGTTACGAGCAGTACTTC
V: TRBV6-5; J: TRBJ2-7; D: TRBD2; size: once; CDR3: CATTGGGGSYEQYF; DNA: TGTGCCACCACGGGCGGGGGAGGGTCCTACGAGCAGTACTTC
V: TRBV18; J: TRBJ2-3; D: TRBD1; size: .; CDR3: CASSLEGTDPSTDTQYF; DNA: TGTGCCAGCTCTCTCGAGGGGACAGACCCTAGCACAGATACGCAGTATTTT